The source of this T cell receptor (beta chain) is a study of blood T cell repertoires in COVID-19. CDR3 length equals 13 residues. With 6 bases removed from V and 2 bases from J, the gap between germline ends came to 10 bases. Germline CDR1 and CDR2: SGHDN and FVKESK. Authors' data handling: Estimates of nucleated cell counts were drawn from the amplification of reference gene primers. The assay was immunoSEQ multiplex PCR, and TCRdb's table has in-frame clones only and misses some. The V and J calls and clone size are taken from that table; D and trimming were inferred from the DNA. The repertoire has over 45,000 clones, roughly 83% of them found once; the top ten carry nearly 4.5%.

This sequence was found in a man aged 50-59 years with active COVID-19. The sequencing input was peripheral blood. V gene TRBV14 combines with J gene TRBJ1-1; possibly TRBD1 for D (5 bases). The CDR3 sequence is CASRKQVNTEAFF. The DNA for the CDR3 is TGTGCCAGCAGAAAACAGGTTAACACTGAAGCTTTCTTT.